The 3 T cell receptor beta chains listed next were all sequenced from one sample in a study of a mutant IDH1 vaccine in newly diagnosed glioma. Noted time point: week 11, during vaccination. Vaccination used 300 ug of mutant IDH1 20-mer peptide per dose, with topical imiquimod. The antigens these receptors bind are not known. The assay was immunoSEQ multiplex PCR, and TCRdb's table has in-frame clones only and misses some. Here the sample spans about 39,000 clones, approximately 80% being singletons. This sample comprised peripheral blood mononuclear cells (PBMCs), obtained from a glioma patient whose treatment included an IDH1 peptide vaccine. Receptors were obtained from a woman in her twenties or thirties with glioma. Some clones in this sample may be carry-over from other donors' samples.

This clone was seen only once. The chain employs TRBV5-1 and TRBJ2-3; D unresolved. Germline lookup yields CDR1 SGHRS and CDR2 YFSETQ. The CDR3 is made up of 14 amino acids. V was trimmed by 5 bases and J by 0 bases, leaving 10 bases between them. CDR3 coding DNA: TGCGCCAGCAGGTTAGCAGGAAGCACAGATACGCAGTATTTT. Protein product: CASRLAGSTDTQYF.

This clone showed up just a few times. The chain couples TRBV11-2 to TRBJ1-2, with a possible D match to TRBD1 (5 bases). CDR1 is SGHAT, CDR2 FQNNGV, per germline. The CDR3 runs 14 residues. Trimming cost V 7 bases and J 4 bases, with 16 bases left between them. The CDR3 bases are TGTGCCAGCAACTCGGGACTCGAGGGCTATGGCTACACCTTC. Translated: CASNSGLEGYGYTF.

This clone was counted a single time. The rearrangement uses TRBV6-5 and TRBJ1-1; 7 nucleotides match TRBD1. The germline CDR1 and CDR2 sequences are MNHEY and SVGAGI. This CDR3 has 14 amino acids. J was trimmed by 4 bases and V by 6 bases; bases with no gene match: 8. The CDR3 DNA reads as TGTGCCAGCAGAGTAGGGGGCGCCGGCACTGAAGCTTTCTTT. It specifies CASRVGGAGTEAFF.